This TCR beta chain was observed in a study of cytotoxic CD8 clonotypes in ibrutinib-treated CLL. The CDR3 spans 13 residues. V was shortened by 2 bases and J by 1 base, with 2 bases between the two germline ends. Germline CDR1 reads LNHDA; CDR2 reads SQIVND (reference sequence). Clones were sequenced by immunoSEQ multiplex PCR, and TCRdb holds only the in-frame ones, with some missing. This table holds 55,000 to 80,000 clones, approximately 57% found once. This clone has just a few counts. The V gene is TRBV19, the J gene TRBJ2-2; D is ambiguous. Sequenced here: PBMCs, sampled after 12 months of ibrutinib treatment. The clonotype was recovered from a human donor with chronic lymphocytic leukemia. For the CDR3, the DNA is TGTGCCAGTAGTATATTGAACACCGGGGAGCTGTTTTTT. Protein sequence: CASSILNTGELFF.